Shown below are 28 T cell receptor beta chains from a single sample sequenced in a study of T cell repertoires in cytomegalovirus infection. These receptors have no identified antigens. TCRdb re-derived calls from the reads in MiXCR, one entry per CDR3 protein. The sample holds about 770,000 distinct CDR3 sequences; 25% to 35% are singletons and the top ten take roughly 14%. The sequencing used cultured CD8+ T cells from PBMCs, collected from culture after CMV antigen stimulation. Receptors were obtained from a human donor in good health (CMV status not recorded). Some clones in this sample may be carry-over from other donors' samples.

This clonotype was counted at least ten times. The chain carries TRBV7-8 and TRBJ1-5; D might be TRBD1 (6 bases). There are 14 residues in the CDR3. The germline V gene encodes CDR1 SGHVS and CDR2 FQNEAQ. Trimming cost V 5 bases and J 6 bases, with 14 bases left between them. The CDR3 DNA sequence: TGTGCCAGCAGCGCGAAACAGGGAGGTCAGCCCCAGCATTTT. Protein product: CASSAKQGGQPQHF.

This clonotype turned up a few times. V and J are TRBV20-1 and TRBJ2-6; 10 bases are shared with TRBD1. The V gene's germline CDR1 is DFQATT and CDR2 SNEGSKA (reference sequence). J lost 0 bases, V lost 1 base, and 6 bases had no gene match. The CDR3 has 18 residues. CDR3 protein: CSARGVGTGVSGANVLTF. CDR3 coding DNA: TGCAGTGCTAGAGGGGTAGGGACAGGGGTCTCTGGGGCCAACGTCCTGACTTTC.

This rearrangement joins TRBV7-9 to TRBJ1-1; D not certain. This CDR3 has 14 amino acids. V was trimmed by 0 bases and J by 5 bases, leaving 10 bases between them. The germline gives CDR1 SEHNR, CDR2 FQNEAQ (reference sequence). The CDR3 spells CASSLASRGTEAFF. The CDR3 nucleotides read TGTGCCAGCAGCTTAGCGTCTCGGGGAACTGAAGCTTTCTTT.

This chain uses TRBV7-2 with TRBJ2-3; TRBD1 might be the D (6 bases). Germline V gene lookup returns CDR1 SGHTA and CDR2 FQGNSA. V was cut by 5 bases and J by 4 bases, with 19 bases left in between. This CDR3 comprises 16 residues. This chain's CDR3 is CASSRNPQGLPDTQYF. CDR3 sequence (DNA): TGTGCCAGCAGCCGAAACCCACAGGGTTTACCAGATACGCAGTATTTT.

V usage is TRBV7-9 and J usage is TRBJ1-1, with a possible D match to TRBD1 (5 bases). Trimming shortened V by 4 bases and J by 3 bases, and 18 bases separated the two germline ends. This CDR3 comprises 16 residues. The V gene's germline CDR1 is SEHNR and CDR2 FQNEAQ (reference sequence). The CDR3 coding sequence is TGTGCCAGCAGCTCACACAAGGGGCAAGGGGACACTGAAGCTTTCTTT. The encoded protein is CASSSHKGQGDTEAFF.

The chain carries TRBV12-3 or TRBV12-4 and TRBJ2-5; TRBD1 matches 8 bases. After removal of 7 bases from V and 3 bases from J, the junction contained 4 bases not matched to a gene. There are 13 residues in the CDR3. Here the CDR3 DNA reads TGTGCCAGCACTTTGACAGGGGAAGAGACCCAGTACTTC. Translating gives CASTLTGEETQYF.

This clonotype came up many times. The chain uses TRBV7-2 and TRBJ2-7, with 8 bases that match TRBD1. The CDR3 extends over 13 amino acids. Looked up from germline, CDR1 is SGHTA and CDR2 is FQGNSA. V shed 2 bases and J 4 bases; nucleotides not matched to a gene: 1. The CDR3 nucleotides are TGTGCCAGCAGCTTAAACAGGGGGTACGAGCAGTACGTC. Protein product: CASSLNRGYEQYV.

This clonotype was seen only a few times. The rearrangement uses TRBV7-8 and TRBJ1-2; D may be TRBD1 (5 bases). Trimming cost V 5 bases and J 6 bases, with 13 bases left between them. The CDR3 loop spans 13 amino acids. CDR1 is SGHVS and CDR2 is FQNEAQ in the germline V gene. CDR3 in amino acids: CASSEFKGNGYTF. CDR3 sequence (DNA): TGTGCCAGCAGCGAGTTTAAGGGGAATGGCTACACCTTC.

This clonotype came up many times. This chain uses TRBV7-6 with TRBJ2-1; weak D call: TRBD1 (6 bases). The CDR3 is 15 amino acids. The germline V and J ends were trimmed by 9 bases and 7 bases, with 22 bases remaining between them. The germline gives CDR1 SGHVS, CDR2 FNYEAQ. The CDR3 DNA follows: TGTGCCAGTAGGCGAGGGGGATCGGCTGAGAATGAGCAGTTCTTC. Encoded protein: CASRRGGSAENEQFF. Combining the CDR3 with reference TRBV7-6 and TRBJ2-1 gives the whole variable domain GAGVSQSPRYKVTKRGQDVALRCDPISGHVSLYWYRQALGQGPEFLTYFNYEAQQDKSGLPNDRFSAERPEGSISTLTIQRTEQRDSAMYRCASRRGGSAENEQFFGPGTRLTVL.

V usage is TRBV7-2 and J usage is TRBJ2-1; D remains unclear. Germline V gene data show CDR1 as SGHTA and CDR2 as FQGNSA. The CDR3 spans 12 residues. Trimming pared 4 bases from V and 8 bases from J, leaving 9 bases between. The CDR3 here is CASSSLYDEQFF. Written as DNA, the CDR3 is TGTGCCAGCAGCTCCCTGTATGATGAGCAGTTCTTC.

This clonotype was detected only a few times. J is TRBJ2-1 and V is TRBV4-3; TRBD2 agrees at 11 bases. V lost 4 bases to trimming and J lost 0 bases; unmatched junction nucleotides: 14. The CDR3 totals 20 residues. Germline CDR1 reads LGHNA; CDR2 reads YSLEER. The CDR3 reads CASSRGLAGGFSSSYNEQFF. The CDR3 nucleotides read TGCGCCAGCAGCCGCGGTCTAGCGGGGGGCTTTTCGAGCTCCTACAATGAGCAGTTCTTC.

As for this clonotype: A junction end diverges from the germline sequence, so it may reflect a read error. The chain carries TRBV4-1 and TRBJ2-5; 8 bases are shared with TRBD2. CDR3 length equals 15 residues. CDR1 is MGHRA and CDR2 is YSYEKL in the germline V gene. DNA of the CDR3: TGTGCCAGCAGCCAAGATGGAGCGGGGGTGCAGACCCAGTACTTC. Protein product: CASSQDGAGVQTQYF.

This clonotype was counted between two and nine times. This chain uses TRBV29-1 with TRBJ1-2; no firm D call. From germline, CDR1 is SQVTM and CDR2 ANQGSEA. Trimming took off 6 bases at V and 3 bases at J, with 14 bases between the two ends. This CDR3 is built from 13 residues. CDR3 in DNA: TGCAGCGTGAGGGCCTCTAGGGACTATGGCTACACCTTC. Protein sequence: CSVRASRDYGYTF.

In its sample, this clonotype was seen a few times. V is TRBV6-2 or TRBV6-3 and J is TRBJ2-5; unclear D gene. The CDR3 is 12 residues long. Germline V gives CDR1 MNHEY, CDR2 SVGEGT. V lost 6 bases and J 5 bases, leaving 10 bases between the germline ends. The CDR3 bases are TGTGCCAGCAGCCCAAATTTCGAGACCCAGTACTTC. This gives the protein CASSPNFETQYF.

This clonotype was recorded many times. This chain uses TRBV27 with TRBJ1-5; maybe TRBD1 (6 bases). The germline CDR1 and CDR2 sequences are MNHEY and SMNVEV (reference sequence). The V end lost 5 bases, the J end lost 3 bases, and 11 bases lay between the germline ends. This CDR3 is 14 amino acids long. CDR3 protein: CASSQGFPNQPQHF. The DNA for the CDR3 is TGTGCCAGCAGTCAGGGGTTTCCCAATCAGCCCCAGCATTTT.

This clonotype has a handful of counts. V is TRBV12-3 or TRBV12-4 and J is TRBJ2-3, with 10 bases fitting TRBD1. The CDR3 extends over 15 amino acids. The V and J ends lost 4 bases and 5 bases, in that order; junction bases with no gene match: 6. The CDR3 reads CASSSPGTGEDTQYF. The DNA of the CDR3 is TGTGCCAGCAGTTCCCCCGGGACAGGGGAAGATACGCAGTATTTT.

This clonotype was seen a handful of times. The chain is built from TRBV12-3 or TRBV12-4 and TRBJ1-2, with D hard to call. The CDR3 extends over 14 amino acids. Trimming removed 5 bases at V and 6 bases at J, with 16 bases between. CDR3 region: CASSRNGMADGYTF. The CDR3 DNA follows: TGTGCCAGCAGTCGGAACGGGATGGCGGATGGCTACACCTTC.

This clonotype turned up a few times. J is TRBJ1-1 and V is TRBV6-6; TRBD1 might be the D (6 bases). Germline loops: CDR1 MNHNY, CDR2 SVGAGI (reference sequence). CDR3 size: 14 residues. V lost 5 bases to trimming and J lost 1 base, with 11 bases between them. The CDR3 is CASSNGQTNTEAFF. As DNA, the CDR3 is TGTGCCAGCAGTAATGGACAGACGAACACTGAAGCTTTCTTT.

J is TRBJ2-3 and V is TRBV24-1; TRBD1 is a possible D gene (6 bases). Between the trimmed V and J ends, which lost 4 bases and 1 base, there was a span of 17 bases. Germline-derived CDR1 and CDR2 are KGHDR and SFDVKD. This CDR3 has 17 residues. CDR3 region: CATSDFTGIGRTDTQYF. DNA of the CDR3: TGTGCCACCAGTGACTTCACAGGGATCGGACGCACAGATACGCAGTATTTT.

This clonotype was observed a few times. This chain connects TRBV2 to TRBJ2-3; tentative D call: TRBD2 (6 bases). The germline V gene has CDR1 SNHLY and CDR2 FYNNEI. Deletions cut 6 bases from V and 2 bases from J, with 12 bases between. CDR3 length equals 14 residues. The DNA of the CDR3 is TGTGCCAGCAGCTTAGCGGCCTTCACAGATACGCAGTATTTT. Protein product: CASSLAAFTDTQYF.

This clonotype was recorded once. Here the CDR3 DNA reads TGTGCCAGCAGCTGGACAGGGGGTGGGAATCAGCCCCAGCATTTT. Amino acids: CASSWTGGGNQPQHF. This chain joins TRBV7-9 and TRBJ1-5, with 10 bases that match TRBD1. This CDR3 has 15 residues. V trimming: 4 bases; J trimming: 4 bases; junction bases outside the gene matches: 4. The germline V gene has CDR1 SEHNR and CDR2 FQNEAQ (reference sequence).

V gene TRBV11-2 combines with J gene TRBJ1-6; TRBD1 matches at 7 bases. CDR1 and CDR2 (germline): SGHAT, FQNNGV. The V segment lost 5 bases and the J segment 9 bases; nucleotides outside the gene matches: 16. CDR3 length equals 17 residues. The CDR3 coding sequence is TGTGCCAGCAGCCCATGGGACAGACTCTTAAAAGGTTCACCCCTCCACTTT. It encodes CASSPWDRLLKGSPLHF.

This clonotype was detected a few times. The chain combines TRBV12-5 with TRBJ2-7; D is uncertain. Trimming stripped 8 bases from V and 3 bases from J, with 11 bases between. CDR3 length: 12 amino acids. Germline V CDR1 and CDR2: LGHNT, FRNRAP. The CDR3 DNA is TGTGCTAGTAGAGCCGCCGACTACGAGCAGTACTTC. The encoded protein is CASRAADYEQYF.

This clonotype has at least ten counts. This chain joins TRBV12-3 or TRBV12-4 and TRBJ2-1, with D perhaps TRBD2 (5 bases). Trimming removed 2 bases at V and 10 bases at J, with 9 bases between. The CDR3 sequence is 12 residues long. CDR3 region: CASSLLGGEQFF. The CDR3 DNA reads TGTGCCAGCAGTTTATTGGGCGGGGAGCAGTTCTTC.

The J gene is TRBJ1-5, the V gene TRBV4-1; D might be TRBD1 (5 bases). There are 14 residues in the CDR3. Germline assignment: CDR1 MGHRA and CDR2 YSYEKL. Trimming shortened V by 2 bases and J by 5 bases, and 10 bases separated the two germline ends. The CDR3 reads CASSQFGGDQPQHF. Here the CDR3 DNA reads TGCGCCAGCAGCCAATTCGGGGGGGATCAGCCCCAGCATTTT.

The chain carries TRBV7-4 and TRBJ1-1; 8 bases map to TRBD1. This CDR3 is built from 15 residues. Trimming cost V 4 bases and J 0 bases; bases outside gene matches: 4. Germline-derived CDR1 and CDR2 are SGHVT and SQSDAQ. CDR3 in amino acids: CASSSRDRLNTEAFF. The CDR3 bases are TGTGCCAGCAGCTCCCGGGACAGGCTGAACACTGAAGCTTTCTTT.

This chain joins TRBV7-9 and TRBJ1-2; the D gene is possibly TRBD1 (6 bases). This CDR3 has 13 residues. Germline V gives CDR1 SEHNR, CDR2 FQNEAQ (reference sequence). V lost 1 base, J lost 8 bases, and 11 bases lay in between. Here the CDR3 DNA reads TGTGCCAGCAGCTTAGGGACAGTGGGAGGCTACACCTTC. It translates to CASSLGTVGGYTF.

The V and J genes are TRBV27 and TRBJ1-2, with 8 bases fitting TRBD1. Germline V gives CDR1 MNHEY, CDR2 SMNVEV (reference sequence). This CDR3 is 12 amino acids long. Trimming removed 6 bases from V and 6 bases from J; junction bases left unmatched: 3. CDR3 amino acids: CASRQGGHGYTF. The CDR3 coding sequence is TGTGCCAGCAGACAGGGGGGCCATGGCTACACCTTC.